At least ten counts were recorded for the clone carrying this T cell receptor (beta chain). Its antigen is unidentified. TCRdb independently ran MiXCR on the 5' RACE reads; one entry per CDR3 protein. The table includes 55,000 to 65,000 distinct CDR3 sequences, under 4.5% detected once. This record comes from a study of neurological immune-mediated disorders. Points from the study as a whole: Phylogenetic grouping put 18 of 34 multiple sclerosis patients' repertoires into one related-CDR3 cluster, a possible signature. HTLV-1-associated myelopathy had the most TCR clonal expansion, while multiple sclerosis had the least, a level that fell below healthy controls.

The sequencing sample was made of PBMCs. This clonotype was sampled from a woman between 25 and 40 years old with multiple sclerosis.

CDR3 in DNA: TGCAGTGCTAGAGATCGACAGAACTATGGCTACACCTTC. It translates to CSARDRQNYGYTF. J is TRBJ1-2 and V is TRBV20-1; a weak D match, TRBD1 (5 bases). This CDR3 has 13 residues. V was pared by 0 bases and J by 2 bases, with 7 bases between. Germline CDR1 and CDR2: DFQATT and SNEGSKA (reference sequence).